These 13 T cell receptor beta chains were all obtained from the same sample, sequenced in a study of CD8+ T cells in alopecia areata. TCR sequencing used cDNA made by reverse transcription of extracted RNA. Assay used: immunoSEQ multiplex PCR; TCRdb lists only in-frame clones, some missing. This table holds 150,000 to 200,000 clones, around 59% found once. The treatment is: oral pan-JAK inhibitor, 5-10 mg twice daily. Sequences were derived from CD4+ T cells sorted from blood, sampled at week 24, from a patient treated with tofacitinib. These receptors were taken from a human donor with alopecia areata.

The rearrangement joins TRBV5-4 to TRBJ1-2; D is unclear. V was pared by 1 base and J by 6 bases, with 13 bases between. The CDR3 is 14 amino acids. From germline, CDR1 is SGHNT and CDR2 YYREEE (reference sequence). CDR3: CASSLTGGPNGYTF. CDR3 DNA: TGTGCCAGCAGCTTGACTGGCGGCCCTAATGGCTACACCTTC.

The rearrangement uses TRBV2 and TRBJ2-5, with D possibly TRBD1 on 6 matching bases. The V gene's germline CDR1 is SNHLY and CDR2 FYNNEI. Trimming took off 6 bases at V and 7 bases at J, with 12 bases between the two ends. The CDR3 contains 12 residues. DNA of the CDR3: TGTGCCAGCAGCCGGGACACAGGGACCCAGTACTTC. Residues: CASSRDTGTQYF.

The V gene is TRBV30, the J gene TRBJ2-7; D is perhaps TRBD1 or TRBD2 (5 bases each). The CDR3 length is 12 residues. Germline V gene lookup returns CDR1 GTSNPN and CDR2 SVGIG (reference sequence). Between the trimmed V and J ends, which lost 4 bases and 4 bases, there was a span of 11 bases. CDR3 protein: CAWTHGGYEQYF. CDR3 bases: TGTGCCTGGACCCATGGGGGTTACGAGCAGTACTTC. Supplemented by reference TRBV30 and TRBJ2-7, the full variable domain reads SQTIHQWPATLVQPVGSPLSLECTVEGTSNPNLYWYRQAAGRGLQLLFYSVGIGQISSEVPQNLSASRPQDRQFILSSKKLLLSDSGFYLCAWTHGGYEQYFGPGTRLTVT.

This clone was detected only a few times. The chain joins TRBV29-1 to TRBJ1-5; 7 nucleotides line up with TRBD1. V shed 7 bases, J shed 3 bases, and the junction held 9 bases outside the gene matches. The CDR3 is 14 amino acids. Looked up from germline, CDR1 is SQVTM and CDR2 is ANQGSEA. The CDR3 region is CSAIGTDPNQPQHF. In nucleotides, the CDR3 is TGCAGCGCTATAGGGACAGACCCCAATCAGCCCCAGCATTTT.

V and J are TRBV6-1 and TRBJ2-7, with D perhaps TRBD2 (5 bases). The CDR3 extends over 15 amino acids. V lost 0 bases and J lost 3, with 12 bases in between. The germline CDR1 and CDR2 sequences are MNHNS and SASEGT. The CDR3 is CASSEALSRDYEQYF. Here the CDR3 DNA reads TGTGCCAGCAGTGAAGCGTTATCGAGGGACTACGAGCAGTACTTC.

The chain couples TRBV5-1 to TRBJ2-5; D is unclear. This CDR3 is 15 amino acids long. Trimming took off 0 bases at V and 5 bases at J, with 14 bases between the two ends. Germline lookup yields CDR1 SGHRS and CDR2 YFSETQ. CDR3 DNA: TGCGCCAGCAGCTTGGGCAATTCGGCAGCGGAGACCCAGTACTTC. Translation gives CASSLGNSAAETQYF.

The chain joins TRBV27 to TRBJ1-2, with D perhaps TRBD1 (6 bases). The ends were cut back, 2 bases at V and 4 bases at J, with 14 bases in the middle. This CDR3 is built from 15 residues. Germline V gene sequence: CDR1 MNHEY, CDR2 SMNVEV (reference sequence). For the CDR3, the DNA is TGTGCCAGCAGTTTAACAGGGTTGTTTAGCTATGGCTACACCTTC. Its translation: CASSLTGLFSYGYTF.

CDR3 amino acids: CASGQPGQNIYYGYTF. The CDR3, as DNA: TGTGCTAGTGGCCAACCGGGACAGAATATTTACTATGGCTACACCTTC. The chain links TRBV12-5 to TRBJ1-2, with TRBD1 matching over 7 bases. V shed 6 bases and J 3 bases; nucleotides not matched to a gene: 13. CDR1 and CDR2 (germline): LGHNT, FRNRAP. The CDR3 is 16 residues long. The whole variable domain, filled in from reference TRBV12-5 and TRBJ1-2, reads DARVTQTPRHKVTEMGQEVTMRCQPILGHNTVFWYRQTMMQGLELLAYFRNRAPLDDSGMPKDRFSAEMPDATLATLKIQPSEPRDSAVYFCASGQPGQNIYYGYTFGSGTRLTVV.

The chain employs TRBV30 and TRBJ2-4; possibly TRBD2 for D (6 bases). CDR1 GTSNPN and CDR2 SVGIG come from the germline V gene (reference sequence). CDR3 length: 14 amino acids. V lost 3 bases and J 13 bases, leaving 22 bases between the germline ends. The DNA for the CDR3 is TGTGCCTGGAGGACGACCGGGACTCGGATCCCCCAGTACTTC. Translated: CAWRTTGTRIPQYF.

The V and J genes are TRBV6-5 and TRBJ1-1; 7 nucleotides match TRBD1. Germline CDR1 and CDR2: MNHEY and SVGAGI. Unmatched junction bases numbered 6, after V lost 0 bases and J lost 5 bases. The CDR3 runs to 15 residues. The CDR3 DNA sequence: TGTGCCAGCAGTTACTCCCGACAGGGTCGAACTGAAGCTTTCTTT. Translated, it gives CASSYSRQGRTEAFF.

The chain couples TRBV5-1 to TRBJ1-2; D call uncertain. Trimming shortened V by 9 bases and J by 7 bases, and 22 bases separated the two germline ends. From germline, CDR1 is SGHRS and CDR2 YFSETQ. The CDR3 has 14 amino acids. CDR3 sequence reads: CATRLGAGEGGYTF. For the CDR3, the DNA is TGCGCCACCAGGCTCGGTGCCGGAGAAGGTGGCTACACCTTC.

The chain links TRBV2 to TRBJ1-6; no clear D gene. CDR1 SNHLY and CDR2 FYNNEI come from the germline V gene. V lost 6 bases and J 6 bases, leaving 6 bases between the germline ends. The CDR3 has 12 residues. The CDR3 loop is CASSLSNSPLHF. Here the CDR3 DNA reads TGTGCCAGCAGCCTCTCTAATTCACCCCTCCACTTT.

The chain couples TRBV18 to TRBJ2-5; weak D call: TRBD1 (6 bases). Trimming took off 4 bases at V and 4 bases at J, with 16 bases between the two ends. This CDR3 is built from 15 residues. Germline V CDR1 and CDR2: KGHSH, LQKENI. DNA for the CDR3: TGTGCCAGCTCACACCTGGACAGCCCAGGAGAGACCCAGTACTTC. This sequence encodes CASSHLDSPGETQYF.